A selection of T cell receptor beta chains follows, all from one sample in a study of shared clonotypes between healthy human individuals. The assay was immunoSEQ multiplex PCR, and TCRdb's table has in-frame clones only and misses some. The sample has roughly 320,000 clones, around 87% seen once. The specimen sequenced was memory CD8+ T cells sorted from blood. These receptors were collected from a young man in good health. The CDR3 runs from the conserved cysteine through the conserved F or W. Fields, in order: D gene, CDR3 length, J gene, clone size, V gene, CDR3 DNA, CDR3 protein. D genes are given only for firm matches. Clone sizes are given selectively: once, few, many, or a class where the clone is expanded.

D: .
length: 10
J: TRBJ1-6
size: many
V: TRBV5-4
DNA: TGTGCCATCGGGCAGTCACCCCTCCACTTT
CDR3: CAIGQSPLHF

D: .
length: 14
J: TRBJ1-2
size: .
V: TRBV6-5
DNA: TGTGCCAGCAGCGGGGCTCACAACTATGGTGGCTACACCTTC
CDR3: CASSGAHNYGGYTF

D: .
length: 13
J: TRBJ2-3
size: .
V: TRBV29-1
DNA: TGCAGCGCATTAGCGTCTCACACAGATACGCAGTATTTT
CDR3: CSALASHTDTQYF

D: .
length: 13
J: TRBJ2-7
size: .
V: TRBV30
DNA: TGTGCCTGGAGTGGCCAGGATCCCTACGAGCAGTACTTC
CDR3: CAWSGQDPYEQYF

D: .
length: 16
J: TRBJ1-6
size: .
V: TRBV2
DNA: TGTGCCAGCACCCAAGGACCCCCTACAGATAATTCACCCCTCCACTTT
CDR3: CASTQGPPTDNSPLHF

D: TRBD2
length: 14
J: TRBJ2-7
size: .
V: TRBV19
DNA: TGTGCCAGTAGTGCATCTAGCGGGGGCTACGAGCAGTACTTC
CDR3: CASSASSGGYEQYF

D: .
length: 13
J: TRBJ1-1
size: .
V: TRBV5-1
DNA: TGCGCCAGCAGCCCCCGCGAGGGCACTGAAGCTTTCTTT
CDR3: CASSPREGTEAFF

D: TRBD2
length: 15
J: TRBJ2-7
size: .
V: TRBV27
DNA: TGTGCCAGCAGTCCCGGGACTAGTGCCTACGAGCCCCAGTACTTC
CDR3: CASSPGTSAYEPQYF

D: .
length: 13
J: TRBJ2-5
size: once
V: TRBV10-3
DNA: TGTGCCATCAGTGAGGCAGCTCAAGAGACCCAGTACTTC
CDR3: CAISEAAQETQYF

D: TRBD2
length: 15
J: TRBJ2-5
size: .
V: TRBV9
DNA: TGTGCCAGCAGCGCTGGGACTAGCGCCCAAGAGACCCAGTACTTC
CDR3: CASSAGTSAQETQYF